This record covers a single T cell receptor (beta chain). This specimen comes from a study of blood T cell repertoires in COVID-19. Assay: immunoSEQ multiplex PCR; the TCRdb copy retains only in-frame clones and omits some. The sample holds under 300,000 clones, around nine tenths seen once. The clonotype was recovered from a woman between 35 and 50 years old who had recovered from COVID-19. Sequenced sample: peripheral blood.

CDR3: CASSSGTYHYEQYF. The CDR3 nucleotides are TGTGCCAGCAGCTCAGGGACTTACCACTACGAGCAGTACTTC. V usage is TRBV7-8 and J usage is TRBJ2-7, with D perhaps matching TRBD2 (6 bases). Germline-derived CDR1 and CDR2 are SGHVS and FQNEAQ. V was trimmed by 4 bases and J by 3 bases, leaving 13 bases between them. This CDR3 contains 14 residues.